The 6 T cell receptor beta chains reported below all come from one sample, sequenced in a study of T cell responses to AZD1222 COVID-19 vaccine. Repertoires were generated with immunoSEQ multiplex PCR, while TCRdb's copy carries only in-frame clones and drops some. The profile covers 170,000 or so clones, with approximately 90% appearing a single time and approximately 3% taken by the ten largest. The source was peripheral blood, collected on day 0 of AZD1222 vaccination. Receptors originate from an adult in good health.

This chain uses TRBV6-2 or TRBV6-3 with TRBJ1-2; 8 positions agree with TRBD1. Germline V gives CDR1 MNHEY, CDR2 SVGEGT. This CDR3 is built from 16 residues. V lost 4 bases, J lost 4 bases, and 11 bases stayed unmatched. CDR3 nucleotides: TGTGCCAGCAGTTCGACCCGGACAGGGCGAGGCTATGGCTACACCTTC. It yields the protein CASSSTRTGRGYGYTF.

The V call is TRBV29-1, the J call TRBJ2-5, with 10 bases identical to TRBD1. The CDR3 extends over 13 amino acids. Per the germline V gene, CDR1 is SQVTM and CDR2 is ANQGSEA. The V and J ends lost 4 bases and 4 bases, in that order; junction bases with no gene match: 3. The CDR3 reads CSVARDRGETQYF. The DNA for the CDR3 is TGCAGCGTTGCTCGGGACAGGGGAGAGACCCAGTACTTC.

The chain couples TRBV11-1 to TRBJ2-7, with a tentative D call TRBD2 (5 bases). CDR3 size: 12 residues. The germline V gene has CDR1 SGHAT and CDR2 FQDESV (reference sequence). Trimming removed 7 bases at V and 0 bases at J, with 7 bases between. The CDR3 region has the DNA TGTGCCAGCACCGGGGACTCCTACGAGCAGTACTTC. Translated: CASTGDSYEQYF.

The chain uses TRBV12-3 or TRBV12-4 and TRBJ1-1; tentatively, D is TRBD1 (5 bases). The CDR3 is 11 amino acids. V lost 9 bases, J lost 5 bases, and 10 bases lay in between. The CDR3, as DNA: TGTGCCAGTACGCGGGGGACTGAAGCTTTCTTT. Its translation: CASTRGTEAFF.

The chain has TRBV27 and TRBJ2-7; maybe TRBD2 (5 bases). The CDR3 has 15 residues. V lost 3 bases and J 3 bases, leaving 15 bases between the germline ends. From germline, CDR1 is MNHEY and CDR2 SMNVEV (reference sequence). The CDR3 here is CASSFGSGGIYEQYF. As DNA, the CDR3 is TGTGCCAGCAGTTTTGGGTCAGGAGGCATCTACGAGCAGTACTTC.

J is TRBJ1-1 and V is TRBV5-5; 12 nucleotides match TRBD1. V shed 0 bases, J shed 5 bases, and the junction held 8 bases outside the gene matches. This CDR3 is 17 amino acids long. Looked up from germline, CDR1 is SGHKS and CDR2 is YYEKEE (reference sequence). The CDR3 loop is CASSLVPGQGADTEAFF. The CDR3 DNA is TGTGCCAGCAGCTTGGTACCGGGACAGGGGGCGGATACTGAAGCTTTCTTT.